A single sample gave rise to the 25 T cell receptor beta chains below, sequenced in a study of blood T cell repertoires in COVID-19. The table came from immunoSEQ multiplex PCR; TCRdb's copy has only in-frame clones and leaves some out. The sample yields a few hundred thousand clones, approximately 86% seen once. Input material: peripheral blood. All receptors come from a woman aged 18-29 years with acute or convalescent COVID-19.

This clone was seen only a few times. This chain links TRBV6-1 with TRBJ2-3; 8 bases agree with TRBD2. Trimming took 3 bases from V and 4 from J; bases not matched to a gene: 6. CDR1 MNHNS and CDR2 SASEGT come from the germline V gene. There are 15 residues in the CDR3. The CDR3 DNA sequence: TGTGCCAGCAGTGATCGGACTAGCTTGGCAGATACGCAGTATTTT. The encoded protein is CASSDRTSLADTQYF.

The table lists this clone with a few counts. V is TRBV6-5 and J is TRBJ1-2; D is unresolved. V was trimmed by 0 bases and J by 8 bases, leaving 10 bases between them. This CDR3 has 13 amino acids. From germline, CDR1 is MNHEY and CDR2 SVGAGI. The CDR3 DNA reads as TGTGCCAGCAGTTACTCCGGGGTATGGGGCTACACCTTC. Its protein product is CASSYSGVWGYTF.

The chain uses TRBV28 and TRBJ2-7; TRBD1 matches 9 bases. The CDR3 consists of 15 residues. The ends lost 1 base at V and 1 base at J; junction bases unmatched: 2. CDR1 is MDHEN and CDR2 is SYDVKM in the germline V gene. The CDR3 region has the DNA TGTGCCAGCAGTTTATTCGGGACAGGGTCCTACGAGCAGTACTTC. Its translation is CASSLFGTGSYEQYF.

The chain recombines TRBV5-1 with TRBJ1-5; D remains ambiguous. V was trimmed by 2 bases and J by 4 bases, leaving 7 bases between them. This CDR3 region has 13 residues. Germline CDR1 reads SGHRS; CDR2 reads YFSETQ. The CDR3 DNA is TGCGCCAGCAGCTTAAATGAGAATCAGCCCCAGCATTTT. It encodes CASSLNENQPQHF. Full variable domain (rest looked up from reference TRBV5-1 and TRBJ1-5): KAGVTQTPRYLIKTRGQQVTLSCSPISGHRSVSWYQQTPGQGLQFLFEYFSETQRNKGNFPGRFSGRQFSNSRSEMNVSTLELGDSALYLCASSLNENQPQHFGDGTRLSIL.

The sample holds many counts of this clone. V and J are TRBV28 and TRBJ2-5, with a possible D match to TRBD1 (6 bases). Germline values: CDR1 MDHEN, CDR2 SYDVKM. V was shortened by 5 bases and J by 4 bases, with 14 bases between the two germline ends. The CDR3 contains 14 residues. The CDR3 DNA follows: TGTGCCAGCAGTCCACAGGGAAGGGGAGAGACCCAGTACTTC. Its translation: CASSPQGRGETQYF.

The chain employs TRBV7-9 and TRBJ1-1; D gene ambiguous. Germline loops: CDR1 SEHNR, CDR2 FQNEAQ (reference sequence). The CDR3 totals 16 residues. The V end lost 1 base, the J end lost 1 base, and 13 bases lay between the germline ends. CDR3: CASSLVFEVPNTEAFF. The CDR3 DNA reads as TGTGCCAGCAGCTTAGTATTTGAGGTCCCGAACACTGAAGCTTTCTTT.

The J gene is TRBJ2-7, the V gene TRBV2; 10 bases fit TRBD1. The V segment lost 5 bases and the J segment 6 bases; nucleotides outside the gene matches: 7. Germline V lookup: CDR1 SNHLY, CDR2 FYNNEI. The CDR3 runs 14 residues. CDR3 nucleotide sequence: TGTGCCAGCAGTCCTGGGACAGGGGTGACCGAGCAGTACTTC. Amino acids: CASSPGTGVTEQYF.

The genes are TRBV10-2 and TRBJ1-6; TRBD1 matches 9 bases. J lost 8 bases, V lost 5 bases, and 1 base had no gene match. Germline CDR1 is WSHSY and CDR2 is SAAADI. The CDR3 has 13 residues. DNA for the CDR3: TGCGCCAGCAGTACAGGGGGCGATTCACCCCTCCACTTT. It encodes CASSTGGDSPLHF.

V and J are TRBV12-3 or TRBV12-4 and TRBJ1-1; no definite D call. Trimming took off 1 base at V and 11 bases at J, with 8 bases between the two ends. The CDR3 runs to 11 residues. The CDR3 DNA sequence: TGTGCCAGCAGTTTAGTCTCTATCGCTTTCTTT. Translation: CASSLVSIAFF.

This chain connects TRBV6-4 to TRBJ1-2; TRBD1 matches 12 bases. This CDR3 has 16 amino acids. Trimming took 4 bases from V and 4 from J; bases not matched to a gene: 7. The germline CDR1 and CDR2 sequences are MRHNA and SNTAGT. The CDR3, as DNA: TGTGCCAGCAGTGCTCTAGGGACAGGGGGCGTCTATGGCTACACCTTC. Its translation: CASSALGTGGVYGYTF.

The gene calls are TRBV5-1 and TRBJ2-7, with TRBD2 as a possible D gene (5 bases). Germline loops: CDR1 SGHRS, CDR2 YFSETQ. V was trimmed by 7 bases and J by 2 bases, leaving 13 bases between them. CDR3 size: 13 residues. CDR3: CASAKSGAYEQYF. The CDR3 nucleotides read TGCGCCAGCGCAAAATCCGGGGCCTACGAGCAGTACTTC.

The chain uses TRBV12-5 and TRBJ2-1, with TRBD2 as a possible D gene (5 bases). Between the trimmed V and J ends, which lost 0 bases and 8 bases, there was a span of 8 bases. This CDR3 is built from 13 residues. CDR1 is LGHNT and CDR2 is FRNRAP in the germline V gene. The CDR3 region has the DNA TGTGCTAGTGGTTTGGTACCCGGGGATGAGCAGTTCTTC. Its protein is CASGLVPGDEQFF.

The CDR3 DNA reads as TGTGCCATCAGTGAGTCGACTGGGCTAGCGGGGAGCTCCTACGAGCAGTACTTC. It specifies CAISESTGLAGSSYEQYF. The chain recombines TRBV10-3 with TRBJ2-7, with 9 positions matching TRBD2. The germline CDR1 and CDR2 sequences are ENHRY and SYGVKD. J was trimmed by 0 bases and V by 0 bases; bases with no gene match: 9. The CDR3 length is 18 residues.

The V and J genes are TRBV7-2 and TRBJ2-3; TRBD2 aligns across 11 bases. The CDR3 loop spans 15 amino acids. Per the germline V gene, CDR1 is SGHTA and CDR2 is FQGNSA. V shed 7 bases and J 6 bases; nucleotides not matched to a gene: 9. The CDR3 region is CASTQTSGSGDTQYF. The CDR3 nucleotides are TGTGCCAGCACCCAAACTAGCGGGAGTGGGGATACGCAGTATTTT.

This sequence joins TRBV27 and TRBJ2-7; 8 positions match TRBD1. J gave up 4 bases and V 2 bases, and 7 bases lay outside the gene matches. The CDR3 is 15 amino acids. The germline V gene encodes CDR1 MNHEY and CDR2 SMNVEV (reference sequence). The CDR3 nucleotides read TGTGCCAGCAGTTTAGGTACAGGGGGAATGTACGAGCAGTACTTC. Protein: CASSLGTGGMYEQYF.

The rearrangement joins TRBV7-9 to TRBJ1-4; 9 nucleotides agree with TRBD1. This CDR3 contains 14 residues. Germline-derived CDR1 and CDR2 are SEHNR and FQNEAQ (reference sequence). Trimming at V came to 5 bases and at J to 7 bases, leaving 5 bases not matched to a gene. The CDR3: CASSRDREVEKLFF. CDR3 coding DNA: TGTGCCAGCAGCCGGGACAGGGAAGTTGAAAAACTGTTTTTT.

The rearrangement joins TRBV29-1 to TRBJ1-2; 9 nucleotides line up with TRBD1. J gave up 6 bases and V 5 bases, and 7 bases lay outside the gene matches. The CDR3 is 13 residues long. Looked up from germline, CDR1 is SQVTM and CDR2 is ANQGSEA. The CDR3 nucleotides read TGCAGCGTTCTATCCCGGGACAGGGATGGCTACACCTTC. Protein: CSVLSRDRDGYTF.

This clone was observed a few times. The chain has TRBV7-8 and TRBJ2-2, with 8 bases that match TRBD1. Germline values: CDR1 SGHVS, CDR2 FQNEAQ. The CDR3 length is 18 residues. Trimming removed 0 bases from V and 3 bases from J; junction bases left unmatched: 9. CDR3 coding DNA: TGTGCCAGCAGCTTAGCTGACGTTGGCAGGGGGCACACCGGGGAGCTGTTTTTT. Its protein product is CASSLADVGRGHTGELFF.

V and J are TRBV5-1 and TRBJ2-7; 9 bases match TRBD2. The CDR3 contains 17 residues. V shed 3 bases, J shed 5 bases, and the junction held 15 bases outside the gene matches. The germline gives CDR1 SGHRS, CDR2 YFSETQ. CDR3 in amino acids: CASSSLSPGTSIDEQYF. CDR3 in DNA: TGCGCCAGCAGCTCACTTTCTCCCGGGACTAGCATCGACGAGCAGTACTTC.

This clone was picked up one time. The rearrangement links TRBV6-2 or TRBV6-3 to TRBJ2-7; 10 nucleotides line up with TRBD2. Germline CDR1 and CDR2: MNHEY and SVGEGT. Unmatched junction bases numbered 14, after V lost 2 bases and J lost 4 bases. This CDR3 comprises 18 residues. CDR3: CASSYLASGSFIFYEQYF. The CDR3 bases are TGTGCCAGCAGTTACCTGGCTAGCGGGAGTTTTATCTTTTACGAGCAGTACTTC.

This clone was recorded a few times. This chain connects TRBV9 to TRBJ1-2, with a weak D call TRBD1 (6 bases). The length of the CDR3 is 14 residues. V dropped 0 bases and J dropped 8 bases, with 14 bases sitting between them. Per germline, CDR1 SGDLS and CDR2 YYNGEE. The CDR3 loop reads CASSVAPRGSGYTF. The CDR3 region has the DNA TGTGCCAGCAGCGTAGCTCCCAGGGGATCAGGCTACACCTTC.

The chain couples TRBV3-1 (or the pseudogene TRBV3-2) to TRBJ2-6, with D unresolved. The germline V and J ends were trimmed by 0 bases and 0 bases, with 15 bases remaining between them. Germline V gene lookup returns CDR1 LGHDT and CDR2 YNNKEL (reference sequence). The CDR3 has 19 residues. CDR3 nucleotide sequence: TGTGCCAGCAGCCAAGAAGCTGAGGTCTTTAGCTCTGGGGCCAACGTCCTGACTTTC. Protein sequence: CASSQEAEVFSSGANVLTF.

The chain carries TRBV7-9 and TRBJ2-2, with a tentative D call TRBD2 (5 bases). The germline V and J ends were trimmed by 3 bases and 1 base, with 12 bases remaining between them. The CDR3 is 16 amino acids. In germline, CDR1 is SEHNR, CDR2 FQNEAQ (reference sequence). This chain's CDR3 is CASSFISGKNTGELFF. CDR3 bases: TGTGCCAGCAGCTTTATCAGCGGCAAGAACACCGGGGAGCTGTTTTTT.

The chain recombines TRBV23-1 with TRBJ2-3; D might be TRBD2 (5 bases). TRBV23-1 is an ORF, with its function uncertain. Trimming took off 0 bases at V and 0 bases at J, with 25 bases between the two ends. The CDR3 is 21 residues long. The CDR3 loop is CASSQSYRQHKTRDSTDTQYF. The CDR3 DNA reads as TGCGCCAGCAGTCAATCTTACCGGCAACACAAAACTAGGGATAGCACAGATACGCAGTATTTT.

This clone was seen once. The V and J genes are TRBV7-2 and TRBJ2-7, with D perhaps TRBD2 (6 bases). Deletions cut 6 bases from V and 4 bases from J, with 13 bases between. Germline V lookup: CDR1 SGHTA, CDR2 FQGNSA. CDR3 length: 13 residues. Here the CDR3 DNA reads TGTGCCAGCAGTTACGGGAGTGGGTACGAGCAGTACTTC. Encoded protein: CASSYGSGYEQYF. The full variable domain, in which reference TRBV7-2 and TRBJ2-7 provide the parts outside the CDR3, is GAGVSQSPSNKVTEKGKDVELRCDPISGHTALYWYRQSLGQGLEFLIYFQGNSAPDKSGLPSDRFSAERTGGSVSTLTIQRTQQEDSAVYLCASSYGSGYEQYFGPGTRLTVT.